The 24 T cell receptor beta chains listed next were all sequenced from one sample in a study of human T cells and chemical hapten exposure. The time point here: patch test 2, 6 weeks after DPC sensitization. Treatment reported: therapeutic diphenylcyclopropenone sensitization with weekly scalp DPC. TCRdb reanalysed the RACE reads using MiXCR and keeps one entry per CDR3 protein. In the table there are 360,000 or so distinct CDR3 sequences, under 6.5% of which are singletons. Sequencing was performed on whole blood, taken in connection with sensitization to the hapten diphenylcyclopropenone (DPC). These receptors were obtained from a young woman with alopecia areata. Some clones in this sample may be carry-over from other donors' samples.

This clonotype was counted many times. V and J are TRBV4-3 and TRBJ2-7; TRBD2 agrees at 7 bases. The CDR3 spans 15 residues. J gave up 2 bases and V 0 bases, and 4 bases lay outside the gene matches. CDR1 is LGHNA, CDR2 YSLEER, per germline. CDR3 region: CASSQDASGPYEQYF. In DNA form, the CDR3 reads TGCGCCAGCAGCCAAGATGCTAGCGGCCCCTACGAGCAGTACTTC.

At least ten counts were recorded for this clonotype. The gene calls are TRBV29-1 and TRBJ1-2; D perhaps matches TRBD1 (5 bases). Germline V gene data show CDR1 as SQVTM and CDR2 as ANQGSEA. Trimming cost V 5 bases and J 4 bases, with 11 bases left between them. The CDR3 runs to 12 residues. The CDR3: CSVITGIYGYTF. CDR3 nucleotide sequence: TGCAGCGTTATTACAGGAATCTATGGCTACACCTTC.

This chain connects TRBV4-2 to TRBJ2-3; 8 nucleotides line up with TRBD1. The CDR3 is 17 amino acids. Germline-derived CDR1 and CDR2 are LGHNA and YNFKEQ. V shed 0 bases and J 0 bases; nucleotides not matched to a gene: 5. CDR3 region: CASSQDLRTGSTDTQYF. CDR3 nucleotide sequence: TGTGCCAGCAGCCAAGATTTACGGACAGGGAGCACAGATACGCAGTATTTT.

The J gene is TRBJ2-7, the V gene TRBV5-4; tentative D call: TRBD1 (6 bases). Trimming left V 1 base short and J 0 bases short, with 11 bases between. The length of the CDR3 is 15 residues. The germline CDR1 and CDR2 sequences are SGHNT and YYREEE (reference sequence). The CDR3 here is CASSLSIGGSYEQYF. Written as DNA, the CDR3 is TGTGCCAGCAGCTTGTCAATAGGGGGCTCCTACGAGCAGTACTTC.

This clonotype was found a few times. The J gene is TRBJ2-2, the V gene TRBV6-5; 8 positions agree with TRBD2. The CDR3 loop spans 14 amino acids. J lost 2 bases, V lost 5 bases, and 1 base had no gene match. The germline CDR1 and CDR2 sequences are MNHEY and SVGAGI. The CDR3 DNA reads as TGTGCCAGCAGTCGGGGGGGCAACACCGGGGAGCTGTTTTTT. The encoded protein is CASSRGGNTGELFF.

There are many counts of this clonotype. The J gene is TRBJ1-6, the V gene TRBV11-2, with TRBD1 matching 7 bases. The CDR3 consists of 16 residues. V shed 4 bases, J shed 4 bases, and the junction held 7 bases outside the gene matches. The germline V gene has CDR1 SGHAT and CDR2 FQNNGV. CDR3: CASSSGQAFYNSPLHF. DNA of the CDR3: TGTGCCAGCAGCTCCGGACAGGCCTTTTATAATTCACCCCTCCACTTT.

This rearrangement joins TRBV15 to TRBJ1-3, with D perhaps matching TRBD1 (5 bases). CDR1 LNHNV and CDR2 YYDKDF come from the germline V gene (reference sequence). This CDR3 contains 14 residues. The V gene lost 3 bases and the J gene lost 1 base, with 7 bases spanning the gap. The CDR3 region is CATSRAGSGNTIYF. As DNA, the CDR3 is TGTGCCACCAGCAGGGCAGGGTCTGGAAACACCATATATTTT.

Only a few counts were recorded for this clonotype. V is TRBV3-1 and J is TRBJ2-5; 9 bases agree with TRBD2. Germline V CDR1 and CDR2: LGHDT, YNNKEL (reference sequence). After removal of 0 bases from V and 3 bases from J, the junction contained 5 bases not matched to a gene. The CDR3 is 16 amino acids. CDR3 region: CASSQEGLASEETQYF. The CDR3 nucleotides read TGTGCCAGCAGCCAAGAGGGACTAGCTAGCGAAGAGACCCAGTACTTC.

This clonotype was seen ten or more times. The CDR3 reads CASSVVPNGNRPPEAFF. In DNA form, the CDR3 reads TGTGCCAGCAGCGTAGTCCCCAACGGTAACCGACCTCCTGAAGCTTTCTTT. This chain connects TRBV9 to TRBJ1-1; D gene uncertain. Trimming removed 0 bases from V and 6 bases from J, with 21 bases in between. This CDR3 spans 17 amino acids. Germline V gene data show CDR1 as SGDLS and CDR2 as YYNGEE.

The sample holds many counts of this clonotype. The chain combines TRBV14 with TRBJ1-6; possibly TRBD1 for D (6 bases). CDR1 and CDR2 from the germline V gene are SGHDN and FVKESK. Trimming took off 4 bases at V and 7 bases at J, with 11 bases between the two ends. The CDR3 spans 14 residues. The CDR3 nucleotides read TGTGCCAGCAGCCTCAGGGGATGGAATTCACCCCTCCACTTT. This encodes CASSLRGWNSPLHF.

This clonotype showed up just a few times. This chain uses TRBV7-2 with TRBJ2-3; D may be TRBD1 (6 bases). This CDR3 region has 16 residues. V was pared by 0 bases and J by 3 bases, with 13 bases between. Germline-derived CDR1 and CDR2 are SGHTA and FQGNSA. The CDR3 DNA is TGTGCCAGCAGCTTAGCAGGGGGTCGCGGAACAGATACGCAGTATTTT. Translated, it gives CASSLAGGRGTDTQYF. The full variable domain, with the rest looked up from reference TRBV7-2 and TRBJ2-3, is GAGVSQSPSNKVTEKGKDVELRCDPISGHTALYWYRQSLGQGLEFLIYFQGNSAPDKSGLPSDRFSAERTGGSVSTLTIQRTQQEDSAVYLCASSLAGGRGTDTQYFGPGTRLTVL.

This clonotype was detected only a few times. The V call is TRBV7-2, the J call TRBJ2-6; D unclear. The CDR3 runs to 12 residues. The germline V gene has CDR1 SGHTA and CDR2 FQGNSA. The V end lost 5 bases, the J end lost 12 bases, and 11 bases lay between the germline ends. CDR3 DNA sequence: TGTGCCAGCAGCCCCGAAGGAGTCGTCCTGACTTTC. This translates into CASSPEGVVLTF.

This clonotype was seen a few times. V and J are TRBV29-1 and TRBJ1-2; 9 bases line up with TRBD1. Trimming took 1 base from V and 6 from J; bases not matched to a gene: 18. Germline V gene lookup returns CDR1 SQVTM and CDR2 ANQGSEA. This CDR3 contains 18 residues. The CDR3 spells CSVEAFMGQGKVRHGYTF. CDR3 nucleotide sequence: TGCAGCGTTGAAGCTTTCATGGGACAGGGAAAGGTTAGGCATGGCTACACCTTC. Using reference TRBV29-1 and TRBJ1-2 for the parts outside the CDR3, the full variable domain is SAVISQKPSRDICQRGTSLTIQCQVDSQVTMMFWYRQQPGQSLTLIATANQGSEATYESGFVIDKFPISRPNLTFSTLTVSNMSPEDSSIYLCSVEAFMGQGKVRHGYTFGSGTRLTVV.

The chain employs TRBV12-3 or TRBV12-4 and TRBJ2-3; D is ambiguous. This CDR3 comprises 12 residues. Trimming cost V 5 bases and J 7 bases, with 10 bases left between them. CDR3 sequence (DNA): TGTGCCAGCAGTGTCTCCTCAAATACGCAGTATTTT. Its protein product is CASSVSSNTQYF.

This clonotype was observed at least ten times. CDR3 amino acids: CSASTSRPSDTQYF. The CDR3, as DNA: TGCAGCGCTTCAACTAGCCGACCTTCAGATACGCAGTATTTT. The gene calls are TRBV29-1 and TRBJ2-3; D may be TRBD2 (6 bases). The CDR3 has 14 amino acids. The germline V and J ends were trimmed by 7 bases and 4 bases, with 18 bases remaining between them. Germline loops: CDR1 SQVTM, CDR2 ANQGSEA.

This clonotype was counted at least ten times. The chain joins TRBV12-5 to TRBJ2-2, with D possibly matching TRBD2 (5 bases). Germline values: CDR1 LGHNT, CDR2 FRNRAP. The V end lost 4 bases, the J end lost 4 bases, and 7 bases lay between the germline ends. The length of the CDR3 is 13 residues. The CDR3 reads CASGSGLTGELFF. The CDR3 bases are TGTGCTAGTGGTTCTGGACTCACCGGGGAGCTGTTTTTT.

This clonotype has just a few counts. This chain links TRBV7-2 with TRBJ1-6; the D is unclear. CDR1 and CDR2 from the germline V gene are SGHTA and FQGNSA. V lost 2 bases, J lost 3 bases, and 14 bases lay in between. The CDR3 has 17 residues. The CDR3 DNA reads as TGTGCCAGCAGCTTACTGACGAACCGTTTCTATAATTCACCCCTCCACTTT. It is translated as CASSLLTNRFYNSPLHF.

This clonotype has at least ten counts. The chain recombines TRBV7-2 with TRBJ1-3; weak D call: TRBD1 (6 bases). Germline CDR1 SGHTA, CDR2 FQGNSA. The V end was cut by 2 bases, the J end by 0 bases, with 14 bases between. CDR3 length equals 17 residues. DNA for the CDR3: TGTGCCAGCAGCTTATCCATTATAGGGGGCTCTGGAAACACCATATATTTT. Its translation: CASSLSIIGGSGNTIYF.

The chain combines TRBV12-3 or TRBV12-4 with TRBJ2-7; a weak D match, TRBD1 (6 bases). The CDR3 contains 15 residues. Trimming took off 3 bases at V and 5 bases at J, with 17 bases between the two ends. CDR3 nucleotide sequence: TGTGCCAGCAGTTTTCCCCCAGGGGAAACTGACGAGCAGTACTTC. It yields the protein CASSFPPGETDEQYF.

This clonotype appeared many times. V is TRBV4-3 and J is TRBJ1-1, with TRBD1 matching 7 bases. The J segment lost 7 bases and the V segment lost 3 bases, leaving 8 bases of the junction unmatched. Germline CDR1 is LGHNA and CDR2 is YSLEER. The CDR3 consists of 14 residues. Written as DNA, the CDR3 is TGCGCCAGCAGCCACACACCGGGACAGCATGAAGCTTTCTTT. Translated: CASSHTPGQHEAFF.

This clonotype was detected many times. One junction end disagrees with the germline gene, perhaps due to a read error. The chain recombines TRBV6-1 with TRBJ2-5; D not certain. The CDR3 runs to 13 residues. In germline, CDR1 is MNHNS, CDR2 SASEGT. Here the CDR3 reads CASSERNRAIGLF. The CDR3 nucleotides read TGTGCCAGCAGTGAAAGAAACCGGGCCATCGGCCTATTC.

This clonotype turned up a few times. The J gene is TRBJ1-5, the V gene TRBV6-2 or TRBV6-3; no clear D. V lost 8 bases to trimming and J lost 6 bases, with 11 bases between them. The germline gives CDR1 MNHEY, CDR2 SVGEGT. This CDR3 has 12 amino acids. CDR3 coding DNA: TGTGCCAGCCACAGCGGGAGTCAGCCCCAGCATTTT. As protein: CASHSGSQPQHF.

This clonotype was seen at least ten times. The chain is built from TRBV27 and TRBJ1-2; no firm D call. CDR1 is MNHEY, CDR2 SMNVEV, per germline (reference sequence). CDR3 length equals 16 residues. V lost 3 bases to trimming and J lost 2 bases, with 16 bases between them. DNA of the CDR3: TGTGCCAGCAGTTTCTCCCCCGGGCTCCGGAACTATGGCTACACCTTC. Translated: CASSFSPGLRNYGYTF.

This clonotype was counted only a few times. The chain recombines TRBV27 with TRBJ2-7; D is unresolved. CDR3 size: 15 residues. Trimming took off 5 bases at V and 2 bases at J, with 16 bases between the two ends. Per the germline V gene, CDR1 is MNHEY and CDR2 is SMNVEV (reference sequence). The CDR3 DNA sequence: TGTGCCAGCAGTCTATACAGCGAAATCACCTACGAGCAGTACTTC. Its protein product is CASSLYSEITYEQYF.